This T cell receptor (beta chain) was recovered during a study of OX40 agonist ivuxolimab in advanced cancers. Study details: Participants, around 80% male, averaged roughly 60 years of age, ranging from roughly 23 to 80.

Germline V gene sequence: CDR1 ENHRY, CDR2 SYGVKD. This CDR3 is built from 13 residues. Concerning this clone: A read error may account for a junction end that differs from germline.

Sequencing used immunoSEQ multiplex PCR; TCRdb keeps in-frame clones, though not all of them. The data hold 53,000 or so clones, with 70% to 80% observed a single time. The chain recombines TRBV10-3 with TRBJ2-5, with D maybe TRBD2 (6 bases). The J call is in doubt because the DNA end fits TRBJ2-7 better. The input for sequencing was CD4+ or CD8+ T cells sorted from blood, taken in a trial of the OX40 agonist ivuxolimab. This TCR derives from an adult with an advanced solid tumor such as melanoma, head and neck, liver or kidney cancer. The CDR3 DNA is TGTGCCACCTTTAATACTAGCTCCCACGAGCAGTACTTC. Translated, it gives CATFNTSSHEQYF.